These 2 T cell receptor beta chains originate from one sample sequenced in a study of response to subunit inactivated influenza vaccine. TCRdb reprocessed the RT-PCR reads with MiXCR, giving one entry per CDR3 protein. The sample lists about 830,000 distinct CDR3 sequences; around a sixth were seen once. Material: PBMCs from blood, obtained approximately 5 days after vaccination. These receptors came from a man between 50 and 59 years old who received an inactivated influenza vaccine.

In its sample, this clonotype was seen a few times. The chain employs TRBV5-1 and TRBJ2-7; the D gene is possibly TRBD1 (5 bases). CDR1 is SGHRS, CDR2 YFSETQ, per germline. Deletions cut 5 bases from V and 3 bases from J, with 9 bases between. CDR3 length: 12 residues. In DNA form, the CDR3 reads TGCGCCAGCAGGGACAACAACTACGAGCAGTACTTC. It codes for CASRDNNYEQYF.

The CDR3 DNA reads TGTGCCAGCAGCGCCAGAATAGGCTCCTACGAGCAGTACTTC. This gives the protein CASSARIGSYEQYF. The J gene is TRBJ2-7, the V gene TRBV9; D remains ambiguous. Germline V lookup: CDR1 SGDLS, CDR2 YYNGEE. V was shortened by 3 bases and J by 0 bases, with 10 bases between the two germline ends. The CDR3 consists of 14 residues.